This entry lists 17 T cell receptor beta chains sequenced from one sample in a study of T cell repertoires in cytomegalovirus infection. One entry per CDR3 protein results from TCRdb running MiXCR on the reads. The sample holds hundreds of thousands of distinct CDR3 sequences, roughly a quarter seen once. Sequenced sample: CD8+ T cells from PBMCs. Receptors originate from a human donor in good health (CMV status not recorded). Some clones in this sample may be carry-over from other donors' samples.

In regard to this clonotype: This may stem from a read error, because a much larger clone lies one nucleotide away. The rearrangement uses TRBV7-6 and TRBJ1-2; maybe TRBD1 (5 bases). Per the germline V gene, CDR1 is SGHVS and CDR2 is FNYEAQ. This CDR3 contains 16 residues. The DNA for the CDR3 is TGTGCCAACAGCTCCAGTCCCGGGACGGCTAACTATGGCTACACCTTC. As protein: CANSSSPGTANYGYTF.

The gene calls are TRBV4-2 and TRBJ2-3; 14 nucleotides agree with TRBD2. Trimming cost V 3 bases and J 0 bases; bases outside gene matches: 11. This CDR3 comprises 20 residues. Germline CDR1 is LGHNA and CDR2 is YNFKEQ. The DNA of the CDR3 is TGTGCCAGCAGCCACCCCTCGGGGACTAGCGGGGGTCGTAGCACAGATACGCAGTATTTT. Amino acids: CASSHPSGTSGGRSTDTQYF.

This clonotype was counted only a few times. A much larger clone differs from this one at a single base, so this may be a read error. The gene calls are TRBV5-4 and TRBJ2-1; D unclear. CDR1 is SGHNT and CDR2 is YYREEE in the germline V gene (reference sequence). The V gene lost 4 bases and the J gene lost 4 bases, with 9 bases spanning the gap. This CDR3 is 13 amino acids long. The CDR3: CASSVEEYNEQFF. The CDR3 bases are TGTGCCAGCAGCGTAGAAGAGTACAATGAGCAGTTCTTC.

This clonotype was seen ten or more times. The rearrangement joins TRBV7-2 to TRBJ1-6; D is perhaps TRBD1 (6 bases). The germline gives CDR1 SGHTA, CDR2 FQGNSA. The CDR3 consists of 15 residues. V was clipped by 4 bases and J by 10 bases, with 17 bases between them. CDR3 region: CASSYKVQGRSPLHF. The CDR3 DNA reads TGTGCCAGCAGCTATAAAGTCCAGGGGAGGTCACCCCTCCACTTT.

This clonotype was observed a handful of times. The V gene is TRBV2, the J gene TRBJ2-5; 11 nucleotides line up with TRBD1. The CDR3 loop spans 15 amino acids. Per the germline V gene, CDR1 is SNHLY and CDR2 is FYNNEI. Trimming at V came to 8 bases and at J to 4 bases, leaving 9 bases not matched to a gene. Here the CDR3 reads CASDRTGGMRETQYF. The DNA for the CDR3 is TGTGCCAGCGATCGGACAGGGGGCATGAGAGAGACCCAGTACTTC.

The V call is TRBV5-6, the J call TRBJ2-1, with 7 bases identical to TRBD1. The CDR3 extends over 14 amino acids. Germline V gene sequence: CDR1 SGHDT, CDR2 YYEEEE. Trimming removed 5 bases from V and 4 bases from J; junction bases left unmatched: 6. The CDR3 DNA reads as TGTGCCAGCAGGCCCTTGACAGGGTACAATGAGCAGTTCTTC. Translated, it gives CASRPLTGYNEQFF.

The table lists this clonotype with a few counts. The gene calls are TRBV7-9 and TRBJ1-1; D unclear. V was pared by 4 bases and J by 1 base, with 16 bases between. Germline loops: CDR1 SEHNR, CDR2 FQNEAQ (reference sequence). This CDR3 spans 16 amino acids. The CDR3 region is CASSSFAEGWNTEAFF. The CDR3 nucleotides are TGTGCCAGCAGCTCCTTCGCTGAGGGATGGAACACTGAAGCTTTCTTT.

V and J are TRBV20-1 and TRBJ1-1; D is possibly TRBD1 (6 bases). The CDR3 loop spans 13 amino acids. V was shortened by 6 bases and J by 5 bases, with 16 bases between the two germline ends. CDR1 and CDR2 from the germline V gene are DFQATT and SNEGSKA (reference sequence). The CDR3 loop is CSAPQGIPTEAFF. The CDR3 nucleotides are TGCAGTGCCCCGCAGGGGATTCCTACTGAAGCTTTCTTT.

In this sample, this clonotype turned up many times. The chain employs TRBV7-2 and TRBJ2-7, with D uncertain. CDR1 is SGHTA, CDR2 FQGNSA, per germline. V lost 3 bases to trimming and J lost 1 base, with 7 bases between them. CDR3 length equals 13 residues. CDR3 DNA: TGTGCCAGCAGCTTTGGGTTGTCCTACGAGCAGTACGTC. This translates into CASSFGLSYEQYV.

The genes are TRBV4-2 and TRBJ2-3; a weak D match, TRBD2 (5 bases). Germline V gene lookup returns CDR1 LGHNA and CDR2 YNFKEQ. The germline V and J ends were trimmed by 3 bases and 2 bases, with 12 bases remaining between them. The CDR3 contains 15 residues. The CDR3 region is CASSHLKRTTDTQYF. The CDR3 DNA reads as TGTGCCAGCAGCCACCTCAAGCGGACCACAGATACGCAGTATTTT.

The chain has TRBV28 and TRBJ2-7; 9 nucleotides align to TRBD1. V was pared by 6 bases and J by 2 bases, with 2 bases of the junction left unmatched. CDR1 and CDR2 (germline): MDHEN, SYDVKM. CDR3 length: 13 amino acids. For the CDR3, the DNA is TGTGCCAGCAGGGGGGACAGGGCCTACGAGCAGTACGTC. It translates to CASRGDRAYEQYV.

This clonotype was picked up many times. The chain has TRBV23-1 and TRBJ1-6, with TRBD1 identical over 7 bases. TRBV23-1 carries the ORF label, with uncertain function. V lost 0 bases and J lost 17; bases outside the gene matches: 4. This CDR3 is built from 12 residues. The CDR3 coding sequence is TGCGCCAGCAGTCAATCGACAGGGAGCGTCCACTTT. It encodes CASSQSTGSVHF.

This clonotype occurred many times. The rearrangement uses TRBV7-8 and TRBJ2-3; 7 positions match TRBD1. The length of the CDR3 is 15 residues. Trimming removed 1 base from V and 2 bases from J; junction bases left unmatched: 3. Germline V gene sequence: CDR1 SGHVS, CDR2 FQNEAQ. As DNA, the CDR3 is TGTGCCAGCAGCTTAGAGGGACAGTTCACAGATACGCAGTATTTT. Protein: CASSLEGQFTDTQYF.

This clonotype was counted between two and nine times. This chain links TRBV7-9 with TRBJ2-5; 12 positions agree with TRBD1. This CDR3 is built from 16 residues. Germline trimming cut 2 bases from V and 4 bases from J; bases unmatched to any gene: 5. Germline CDR1 and CDR2: SEHNR and FQNEAQ (reference sequence). The DNA of the CDR3 is TGTGCCAGCAGCTTATCGGGGACAGGGGGCGGAGAGACCCAGTACTTC. Translated, it gives CASSLSGTGGGETQYF. The variable domain in full, completed from reference TRBV7-9 and TRBJ2-5, reads DTGVSQNPRHKITKRGQNVTFRCDPISEHNRLYWYRQTLGQGPEFLTYFQNEAQLEKSRLLSDRFSAERPKGSFSTLEIQRTEQGDSAMYLCASSLSGTGGGETQYFGPGTRLLVL.

For this clonotype: Possible read error: a much larger clone is one base away. As DNA, the CDR3 is TGTGCCAACAGCTTAGAGGCGGGGGGACTCACAGATACGCAGTATTTT. Its translation is CANSLEAGGLTDTQYF. This chain uses TRBV7-9 with TRBJ2-3; TRBD2 aligns across 8 bases. Germline lookup yields CDR1 SEHNR and CDR2 FQNEAQ (reference sequence). The CDR3 runs to 16 residues. Complete variable domain (other parts from reference TRBV7-9 and TRBJ2-3): DTGVSQNPRHKITKRGQNVTFRCDPISEHNRLYWYRQTLGQGPEFLTYFQNEAQLEKSRLLSDRFSAERPKGSFSTLEIQRTEQGDSAMYLCANSLEAGGLTDTQYFGPGTRLTVL.

In the case of this clonotype: The CDR3 end shows no conserved phenylalanine or tryptophan, and so a read error is likely. The J gene is TRBJ2-7, the V gene TRBV4-1; 10 bases line up with TRBD1. The CDR3 is 14 residues long. Germline V gives CDR1 MGHRA, CDR2 YSYEKL. The junction had 6 bases not matched to a gene; V was cut back by 5 bases and J by 5 bases. In DNA, the CDR3 is TGCGCCAGCAGCACCGGGACAGGGGTCCACGAGCAGTACTGC. Translating it yields CASSTGTGVHEQYC.

A few counts support this clonotype. V gene TRBV28 combines with J gene TRBJ1-5; TRBD1 matches 11 bases. Unmatched junction bases numbered 9, after V lost 5 bases and J lost 6 bases. Germline V gene sequence: CDR1 MDHEN, CDR2 SYDVKM. CDR3 length equals 16 residues. The CDR3 is CASSQPWTGGFQPQHF. CDR3 nucleotides: TGTGCCAGCAGTCAACCTTGGACAGGGGGCTTTCAGCCCCAGCATTTT.